This is a list of T cell receptor beta chains from one sample in a study of blood T cell repertoires in COVID-19. This table comes from immunoSEQ multiplex PCR, and its TCRdb copy is limited to in-frame clones, with some not included. Here the sample spans 30,000 to 40,000 clones, more than 70% being singletons. Sequencing used peripheral blood. Source of these receptors: a man aged 55 to 70 with active or convalescent COVID-19. The CDR3 runs from the conserved cysteine through the conserved F or W. D genes are given only for firm matches. The size of a clone is reported for some rows only, either as once, few or many, or as a class for expanded clones.

V: TRBV2; D: TRBD1; size: NA; J: TRBJ1-6; DNA: TGTGCCAGCAGCCAACTGGGGACAGGGGATTCACCCCTCCACTTT; CDR3: CASSQLGTGDSPLHF
V: TRBV5-8; D: NA; size: NA; J: TRBJ1-5; DNA: TGTGCCAGCAGCTTGCAGGGATATAGCAATCAGCCCCAGCATTTT; CDR3: CASSLQGYSNQPQHF
V: TRBV21-1; D: NA; size: NA; J: TRBJ1-4; DNA: TGTGCCAGCAGCACAGACCAGTTCTTCAATAGGAGTTCCATCAGAACTAATGAAAAACTGTTTTTT; CDR3: CASSTDQFFNRSSIRTNEKLFF
V: TRBV4-1; D: NA; size: NA; J: TRBJ1-2; DNA: TGCGCCAGCAGCCAAGAAAGGGGGGGGTATAACTATGGCTACACCTTC; CDR3: CASSQERGGYNYGYTF
V: TRBV5-6; D: NA; size: once; J: TRBJ1-2; DNA: TGTGCCAGCAGCTTGGATGGGGGCAGCTATGGCTACACCTTC; CDR3: CASSLDGGSYGYTF
V: TRBV20-1; D: NA; size: once; J: TRBJ1-1; DNA: TGCAGTGCTAGTAGGGCAGGGACAAACACTGAAGCTTTCTTT; CDR3: CSASRAGTNTEAFF
V: TRBV28; D: NA; size: NA; J: TRBJ2-1; DNA: TGTGCCAGCAGTTTAGGGCGGGTCCCAAACAATGAGCAGTTCTTC; CDR3: CASSLGRVPNNEQFF
V: TRBV6-5; D: NA; size: once; J: TRBJ1-3; DNA: TGTGCCAGCAGACCAGGGTCTGGAAACACCATATATTTT; CDR3: CASRPGSGNTIYF
V: TRBV20-1; D: NA; size: NA; J: TRBJ1-5; DNA: TGCAGTGTAAGAACCTCCGCGACCCAGCATTTT; CDR3: CSVRTSATQHF
V: TRBV27; D: NA; size: NA; J: TRBJ1-1; DNA: TGTGCCAGCAGTAGATCCTGGGGGCTTATGGCTGAAGCTTTCTTT; CDR3: CASSRSWGLMAEAFF
V: TRBV14; D: NA; size: NA; J: TRBJ1-2; DNA: TGTGCCAGCAGCCAAGATCTTACGGGCGGGGGCTACACCTTC; CDR3: CASSQDLTGGGYTF
V: TRBV6-5; D: NA; size: few; J: TRBJ1-5; DNA: TGTGCCAGCAGTTACGGGGGGAGATATAGCAATCAGCCCCAGCATTTT; CDR3: CASSYGGRYSNQPQHF
V: TRBV11-3; D: TRBD1; size: NA; J: TRBJ1-1; DNA: TGTGCCAGCAGCTCCGGACAGGGGTATCCGACTGAAGCTTTCTTT; CDR3: CASSSGQGYPTEAFF
V: TRBV5-5; D: NA; size: NA; J: TRBJ1-2; DNA: TGTGCCAGCAGCTTGGAAGGTCCAGGGGTCCTCTATGGCTACACCTTC; CDR3: CASSLEGPGVLYGYTF
V: TRBV5-1; D: TRBD1; size: NA; J: TRBJ1-5; DNA: TGCGCCAGCAGCTCAAGAAGGGGACAGAGCAATCAGCCCCAGCATTTT; CDR3: CASSSRRGQSNQPQHF
V: TRBV5-6; D: TRBD1; size: NA; J: TRBJ1-1; DNA: TGTGCCAGCAGCCCAGGACAGGGGAGATGGGACACTGAAGCTTTCTTT; CDR3: CASSPGQGRWDTEAFF
V: TRBV28; D: TRBD1; size: NA; J: TRBJ2-4; DNA: TGTGCCAGCAGTTTCCATTCCAGGGGGCTGGCCAAAAACATTCAGTACTTC; CDR3: CASSFHSRGLAKNIQYF
V: TRBV20-1; D: NA; size: once; J: TRBJ1-3; DNA: TGCGGTGCAGTGCTAGGGGACACCACATATTTT; CDR3: CGAVLGDTTYF
V: TRBV11-3; D: NA; size: NA; J: TRBJ2-5; DNA: TGTGCCAGCAGCTCCGAGGGTACAGAGACCCAGTACTTC; CDR3: CASSSEGTETQYF
V: TRBV11-2; D: NA; size: NA; J: TRBJ1-2; DNA: TGTGCCAGCAGCCCGCGTTCGAGGTCTCATGGCTACACCTTC; CDR3: CASSPRSRSHGYTF
V: TRBV6-5; D: NA; size: NA; J: TRBJ1-2; DNA: TGTGCCAGCAGGGCGGAGGGTTCTAACTATGGCTACACCTTC; CDR3: CASRAEGSNYGYTF
V: TRBV7-2; D: NA; size: NA; J: TRBJ1-5; DNA: TGTGCCAGCAGCTCACAGGGTCGAGGGCAGCCCCAGCATTTT; CDR3: CASSSQGRGQPQHF
V: TRBV4-1; D: TRBD2; size: NA; J: TRBJ2-1; DNA: TGCGCCAGCAGCTATTCTAGCGGGGGTATCTCCTACAATGAGCAGTTCTTC; CDR3: CASSYSSGGISYNEQFF
V: TRBV7-8; D: NA; size: NA; J: TRBJ2-5; DNA: TGTGCCAGCAGCTTCAGGACAGAAAATCCACAAGAGACCCAGTACTTC; CDR3: CASSFRTENPQETQYF
V: TRBV27; D: NA; size: NA; J: TRBJ2-2; DNA: TGTGCCAGCAGTTTGAGGGAATACACCGGGGAGCTGTTTTTT; CDR3: CASSLREYTGELFF
V: TRBV12-2; D: NA; size: NA; J: TRBJ2-3; DNA: TGTGCAAGTCGCCTATGGACAGCTAGCACAGATACGCAGTATTTT; CDR3: CASRLWTASTDTQYF
V: TRBV24-1; D: TRBD2; size: NA; J: TRBJ2-5; DNA: TGTGCCACCAGTGATTTTCTAGCGGGAGTAGAGACCCAGTACTTC; CDR3: CATSDFLAGVETQYF
V: TRBV5-6; D: NA; size: NA; J: TRBJ2-3; DNA: TGTGCCAGCAGCTGGGTAAATGAGGCAGATACGCAGTATTTT; CDR3: CASSWVNEADTQYF
V: TRBV28; D: NA; size: NA; J: TRBJ1-2; DNA: TGTGCCAGCAGACCACCGGGATCCAACTATGGCTACACCTTC; CDR3: CASRPPGSNYGYTF
V: TRBV6-5; D: NA; size: NA; J: TRBJ2-1; DNA: TGTGCCACCGGGGTGAGGGGGTCTTACAATGAGCAGTTCTTC; CDR3: CATGVRGSYNEQFF
V: TRBV6-5; D: TRBD2; size: NA; J: TRBJ2-1; DNA: TGTGCCAGCAGTTACTCGACTAGCGGGCTCCCGGGGGAGCAGTTCTTC; CDR3: CASSYSTSGLPGEQFF
V: TRBV28; D: NA; size: NA; J: TRBJ1-3; DNA: TGTGCCAGCAGACCGCCCGGGAGGGCCTCTGGAAACACCATATATTTT; CDR3: CASRPPGRASGNTIYF
V: TRBV24-1; D: TRBD1; size: NA; J: TRBJ1-2; DNA: TGTGCCACCAGTGACCCTAAGCCGGACAGGGGGAGCTATGGCTACACCTTC; CDR3: CATSDPKPDRGSYGYTF
V: TRBV19; D: NA; size: NA; J: TRBJ2-2; DNA: TGTGCCAGTACCCCGGACAGCTCCACCGGGGAGCTGTTTTTT; CDR3: CASTPDSSTGELFF
V: TRBV28; D: TRBD1; size: NA; J: TRBJ1-2; DNA: TGTGCCAGCAGCAGGCCACAGGGACAGGCTGGCTACACCTTC; CDR3: CASSRPQGQAGYTF
V: TRBV18; D: NA; size: NA; J: TRBJ2-6; DNA: TGTGCCAGCGGGCGAGGGAGTGGGGCCAACGTCCTGACTTTC; CDR3: CASGRGSGANVLTF
V: TRBV28; D: TRBD1; size: NA; J: TRBJ1-4; DNA: TGTGCCAGCAGTTTCCTACAGGGGGGGAATGAAAAACTGTTTTTT; CDR3: CASSFLQGGNEKLFF
V: TRBV10-2; D: NA; size: NA; J: TRBJ2-1; DNA: TGCGCCAGCCTCGATCCGAGGAGCTCCTACAATGAGCAGTTCTTC; CDR3: CASLDPRSSYNEQFF
V: TRBV10-2; D: NA; size: NA; J: TRBJ2-4; DNA: TGCGCCAGCAGTGAGGACAGAGCCAAAAACATTCAGTACTTC; CDR3: CASSEDRAKNIQYF
V: TRBV7-9; D: NA; size: NA; J: TRBJ2-3; DNA: TGTGCCAGCAGCATTGACACAAATACGCAGTATTTT; CDR3: CASSIDTNTQYF
V: TRBV5-1; D: TRBD1; size: NA; J: TRBJ1-5; DNA: TGCGCCAGCAGCTTGGGCGGGACAGGGAATCAGCCCCAGCATTTT; CDR3: CASSLGGTGNQPQHF
V: TRBV19; D: NA; size: NA; J: TRBJ2-5; DNA: TGTGCCAGTAGTATAAGGACAGAAGAGACCCAGTACTTC; CDR3: CASSIRTEETQYF
V: TRBV19; D: TRBD1; size: once; J: TRBJ1-3; DNA: TGTGCCAGTAGCGGGAATCGGGACAGGGGGGCGATTTCTGGAAACACCATATATTTT; CDR3: CASSGNRDRGAISGNTIYF
V: TRBV7-2; D: NA; size: NA; J: TRBJ1-6; DNA: TGTGCCAGCAGCTTAGTCGGCGACTCTCTCCACTTT; CDR3: CASSLVGDSLHF
V: TRBV5-8; D: TRBD1; size: NA; J: TRBJ1-1; DNA: TGTGCCAGCAGCTTGGTGCGACAGGGTTTGTTGAGGGGCACTGAAGCTTTCTTT; CDR3: CASSLVRQGLLRGTEAFF
V: TRBV14; D: TRBD2; size: NA; J: TRBJ2-1; DNA: TGTGCCAGCAGCCGAAGATCCCTACTACTAGCGGGAGGTTCAAATGAGCAGTTCTTC; CDR3: CASSRRSLLLAGGSNEQFF
V: TRBV29-1; D: TRBD1; size: NA; J: TRBJ1-1; DNA: TGCAGCTCAAAAAAAGGGGGACAGGGGTCTCCTGAAGCTTTCTTT; CDR3: CSSKKGGQGSPEAFF
V: TRBV3-1/TRBV3-2; D: TRBD2; size: NA; J: TRBJ2-3; DNA: TGTGCCAGCAGCCTGAGCTCCGGGACTAGCGGTACAGATACGCAGTATTTT; CDR3: CASSLSSGTSGTDTQYF
V: TRBV24-1; D: NA; size: NA; J: TRBJ2-1; DNA: TGTGCCACCAGTGATCCCAGGGGAGATAAGAGCAATGAGCAGTTCTTC; CDR3: CATSDPRGDKSNEQFF
V: TRBV5-1; D: NA; size: NA; J: TRBJ2-1; DNA: TGCGCCAGCAGCCTTAGGCAGGGCGCCTACAATGAGCAGTTCTTC; CDR3: CASSLRQGAYNEQFF
V: TRBV11-3; D: TRBD1; size: NA; J: TRBJ2-2; DNA: TGTGCCAGCAGCTTAGGAGGGGGCAGCACCGGGGAGCTGTTTTTT; CDR3: CASSLGGGSTGELFF
V: TRBV10-3; D: TRBD1; size: NA; J: TRBJ1-4; DNA: TGTGCCATCAGCGAGACAGGGGGCGAAAAACTGTTTTTT; CDR3: CAISETGGEKLFF
V: TRBV7-9; D: NA; size: NA; J: TRBJ1-2; DNA: TGTGCCAGCAGCCCTTCGGGAGGGTTAAGCTATGGCTACACCTTC; CDR3: CASSPSGGLSYGYTF
V: TRBV9; D: TRBD1; size: NA; J: TRBJ1-1; DNA: TGTGCCAGCAGCGTAGAAAGTAGGGGGCTAACGACTGAAGCTTTCTTT; CDR3: CASSVESRGLTTEAFF
V: TRBV19; D: TRBD1; size: NA; J: TRBJ1-2; DNA: TGTGCCAGTAGAACCGGGACAGGGGGTTCCGTCTATGGCTACACCTTC; CDR3: CASRTGTGGSVYGYTF
V: TRBV5-1; D: NA; size: once; J: TRBJ2-6; DNA: TGCGCCAGCAGAACAGTTCCTGGGGCCAACGTCCTGACTTTC; CDR3: CASRTVPGANVLTF
V: TRBV21-1; D: NA; size: NA; J: TRBJ1-2; DNA: TGTGCCAGCAGCAAAGAGGGACCCGGACAGGGAGGCGGCTACACCTTC; CDR3: CASSKEGPGQGGGYTF